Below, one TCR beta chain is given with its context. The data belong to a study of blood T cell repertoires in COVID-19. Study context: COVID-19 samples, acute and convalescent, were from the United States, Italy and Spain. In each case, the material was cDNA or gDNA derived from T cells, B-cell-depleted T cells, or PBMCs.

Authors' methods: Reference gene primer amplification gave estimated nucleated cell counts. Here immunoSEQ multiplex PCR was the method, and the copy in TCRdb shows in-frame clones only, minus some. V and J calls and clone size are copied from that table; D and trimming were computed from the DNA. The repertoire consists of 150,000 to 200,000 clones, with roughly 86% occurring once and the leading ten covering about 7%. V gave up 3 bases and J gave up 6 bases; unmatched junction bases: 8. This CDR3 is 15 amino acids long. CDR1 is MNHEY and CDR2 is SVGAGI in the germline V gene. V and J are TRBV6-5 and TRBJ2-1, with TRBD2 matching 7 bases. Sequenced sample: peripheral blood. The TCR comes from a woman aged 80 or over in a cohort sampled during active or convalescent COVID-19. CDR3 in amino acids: CASSYSLAELNEQFF. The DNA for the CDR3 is TGTGCCAGCAGTTATTCTCTAGCGGAACTCAATGAGCAGTTCTTC.